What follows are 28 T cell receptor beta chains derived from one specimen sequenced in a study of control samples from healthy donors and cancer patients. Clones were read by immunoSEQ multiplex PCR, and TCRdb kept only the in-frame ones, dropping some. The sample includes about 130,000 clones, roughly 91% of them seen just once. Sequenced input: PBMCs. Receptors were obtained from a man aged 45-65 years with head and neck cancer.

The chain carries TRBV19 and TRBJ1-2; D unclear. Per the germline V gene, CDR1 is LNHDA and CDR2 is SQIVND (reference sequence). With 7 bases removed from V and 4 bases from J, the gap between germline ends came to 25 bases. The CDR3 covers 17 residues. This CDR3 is CASTSRGRGAWGYGYTF. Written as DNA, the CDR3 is TGTGCCAGTACCTCAAGAGGACGGGGAGCGTGGGGCTATGGCTACACCTTC.

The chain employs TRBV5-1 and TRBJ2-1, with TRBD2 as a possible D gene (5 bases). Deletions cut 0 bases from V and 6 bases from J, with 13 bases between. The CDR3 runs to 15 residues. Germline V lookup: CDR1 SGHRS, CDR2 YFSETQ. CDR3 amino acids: CASSLEGGRSNEQFF. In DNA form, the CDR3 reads TGCGCCAGCAGCTTGGAGGGTGGGAGATCCAATGAGCAGTTCTTC. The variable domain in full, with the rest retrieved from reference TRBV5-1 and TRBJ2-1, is KAGVTQTPRYLIKTRGQQVTLSCSPISGHRSVSWYQQTPGQGLQFLFEYFSETQRNKGNFPGRFSGRQFSNSRSEMNVSTLELGDSALYLCASSLEGGRSNEQFFGPGTRLTVL.

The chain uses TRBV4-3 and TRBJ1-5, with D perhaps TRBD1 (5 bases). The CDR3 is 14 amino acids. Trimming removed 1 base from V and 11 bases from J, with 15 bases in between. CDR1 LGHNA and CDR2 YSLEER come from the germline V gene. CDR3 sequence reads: CASSQVYGSGTQHF. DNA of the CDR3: TGCGCCAGCAGCCAAGTTTATGGGTCAGGGACCCAGCATTTT.

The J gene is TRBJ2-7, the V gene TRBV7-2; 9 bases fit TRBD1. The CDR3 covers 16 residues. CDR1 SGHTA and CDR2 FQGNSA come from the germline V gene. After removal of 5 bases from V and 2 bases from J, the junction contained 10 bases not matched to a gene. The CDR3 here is CASSLLGTGTAYEQYF. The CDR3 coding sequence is TGTGCCAGCAGCCTCCTGGGGACAGGGACAGCCTACGAGCAGTACTTC.

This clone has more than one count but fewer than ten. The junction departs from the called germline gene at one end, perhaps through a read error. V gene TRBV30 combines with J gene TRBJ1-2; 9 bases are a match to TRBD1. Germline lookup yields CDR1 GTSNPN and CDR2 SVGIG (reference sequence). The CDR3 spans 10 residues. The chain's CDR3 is CAWSGQGEGF. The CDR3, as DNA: TGTGCCTGGAGTGGACAGGGGGAGGGGTTC.

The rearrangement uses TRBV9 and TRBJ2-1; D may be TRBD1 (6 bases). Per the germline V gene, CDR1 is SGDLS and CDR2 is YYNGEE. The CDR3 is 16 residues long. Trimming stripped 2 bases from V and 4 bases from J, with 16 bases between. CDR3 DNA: TGTGCCAGCAGCGTCGCTCTGGGGGCGTATTACAATGAGCAGTTCTTC. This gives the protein CASSVALGAYYNEQFF.

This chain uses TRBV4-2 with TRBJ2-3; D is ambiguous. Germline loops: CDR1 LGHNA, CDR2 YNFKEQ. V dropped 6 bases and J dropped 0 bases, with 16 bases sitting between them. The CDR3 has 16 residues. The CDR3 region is CASRRTLGKSTDTQYF. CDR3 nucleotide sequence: TGTGCCAGCAGGAGGACCCTAGGGAAGAGCACAGATACGCAGTATTTT.

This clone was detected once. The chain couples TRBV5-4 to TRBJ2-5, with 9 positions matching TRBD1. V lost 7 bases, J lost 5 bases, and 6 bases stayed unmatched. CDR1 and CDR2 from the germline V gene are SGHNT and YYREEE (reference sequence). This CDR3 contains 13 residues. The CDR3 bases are TGTGCCAGCTCTATTGGACAGGGGGAGACCCAGTACTTC. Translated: CASSIGQGETQYF.

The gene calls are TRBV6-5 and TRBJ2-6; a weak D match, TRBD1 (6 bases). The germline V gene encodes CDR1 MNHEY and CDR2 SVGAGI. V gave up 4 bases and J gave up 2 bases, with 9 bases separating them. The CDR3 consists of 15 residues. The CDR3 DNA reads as TGTGCCAGCAGTTCCTACAGGGCTGGGGCCAACGTCCTGACTTTC. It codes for CASSSYRAGANVLTF.

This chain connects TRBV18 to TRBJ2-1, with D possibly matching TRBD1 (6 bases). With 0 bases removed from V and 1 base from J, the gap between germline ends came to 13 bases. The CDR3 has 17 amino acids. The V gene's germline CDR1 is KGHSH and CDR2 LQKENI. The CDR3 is CASSPPINRVSYNEQFF. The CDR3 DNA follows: TGTGCCAGCTCACCACCAATTAACAGGGTATCCTACAATGAGCAGTTCTTC.

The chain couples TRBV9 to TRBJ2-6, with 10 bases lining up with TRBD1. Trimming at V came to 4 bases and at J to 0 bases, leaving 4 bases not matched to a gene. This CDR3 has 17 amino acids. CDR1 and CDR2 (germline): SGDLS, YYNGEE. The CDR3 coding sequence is TGTGCCAGCAGCCCGCGACAGGGGGCCTCTGGGGCCAACGTCCTGACTTTC. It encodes CASSPRQGASGANVLTF.

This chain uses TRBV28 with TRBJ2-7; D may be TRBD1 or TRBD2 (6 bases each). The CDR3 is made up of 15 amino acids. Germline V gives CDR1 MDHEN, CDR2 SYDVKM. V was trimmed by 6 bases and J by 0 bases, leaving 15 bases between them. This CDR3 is CASSRGPPNSYEQYF. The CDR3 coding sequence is TGTGCCAGCAGCCGGGGGCCGCCGAACTCCTACGAGCAGTACTTC.

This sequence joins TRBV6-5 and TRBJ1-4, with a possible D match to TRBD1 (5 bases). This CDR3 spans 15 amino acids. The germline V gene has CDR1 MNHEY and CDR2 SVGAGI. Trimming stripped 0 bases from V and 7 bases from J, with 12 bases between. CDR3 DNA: TGTGCCAGCAGTTACTCAGGGGCTCGGAGTGAAAAACTGTTTTTT. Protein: CASSYSGARSEKLFF.

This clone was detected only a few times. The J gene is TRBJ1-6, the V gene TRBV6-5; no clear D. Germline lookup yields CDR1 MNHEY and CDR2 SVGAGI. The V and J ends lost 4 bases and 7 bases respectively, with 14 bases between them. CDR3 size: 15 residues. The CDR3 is CASSSADGGNSPLHF. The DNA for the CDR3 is TGTGCCAGCAGTTCGGCGGACGGTGGGAATTCACCCCTCCACTTT.

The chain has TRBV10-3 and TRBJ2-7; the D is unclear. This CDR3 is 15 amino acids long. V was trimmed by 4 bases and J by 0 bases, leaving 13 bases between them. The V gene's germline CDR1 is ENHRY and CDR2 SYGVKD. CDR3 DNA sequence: TGTGCCATCAGTGCTACCACCTCTATCTCCTACGAGCAGTACTTC. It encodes CAISATTSISYEQYF.

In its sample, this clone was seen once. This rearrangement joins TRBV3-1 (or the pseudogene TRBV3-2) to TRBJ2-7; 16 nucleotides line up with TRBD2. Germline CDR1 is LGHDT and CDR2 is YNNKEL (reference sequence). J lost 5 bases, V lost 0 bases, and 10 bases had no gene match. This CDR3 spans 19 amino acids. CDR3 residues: CASSQERSGLAGGLDEQYF. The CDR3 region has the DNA TGTGCCAGCAGCCAAGAGCGATCGGGACTAGCGGGGGGGCTCGACGAGCAGTACTTC.

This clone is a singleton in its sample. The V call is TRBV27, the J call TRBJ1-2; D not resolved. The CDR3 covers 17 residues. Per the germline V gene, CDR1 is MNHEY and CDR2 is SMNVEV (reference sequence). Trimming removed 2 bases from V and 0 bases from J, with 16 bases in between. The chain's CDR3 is CASSLVYSVTSNYGYTF. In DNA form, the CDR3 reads TGTGCCAGCAGTTTAGTGTATTCGGTAACGTCTAACTATGGCTACACCTTC.

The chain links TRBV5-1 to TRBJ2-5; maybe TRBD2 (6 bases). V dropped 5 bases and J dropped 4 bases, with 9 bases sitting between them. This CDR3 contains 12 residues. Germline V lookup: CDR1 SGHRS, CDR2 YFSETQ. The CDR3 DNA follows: TGCGCCAGCAGTCGGCGGGGAGAGACCCAGTACTTC. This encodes CASSRRGETQYF.

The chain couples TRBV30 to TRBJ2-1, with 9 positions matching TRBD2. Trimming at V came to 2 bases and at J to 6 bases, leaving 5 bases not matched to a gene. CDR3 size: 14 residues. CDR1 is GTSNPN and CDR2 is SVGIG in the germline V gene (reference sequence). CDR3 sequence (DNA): TGTGCCTGGAGTAAGGCTAGCGGGGCCAATGAGCAGTTCTTC. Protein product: CAWSKASGANEQFF.

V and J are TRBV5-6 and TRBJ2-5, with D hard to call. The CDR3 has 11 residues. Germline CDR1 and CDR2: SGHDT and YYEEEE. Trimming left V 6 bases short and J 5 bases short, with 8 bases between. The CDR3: CASTLRETQYF. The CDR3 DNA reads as TGTGCCAGCACTTTGAGGGAGACCCAGTACTTC.

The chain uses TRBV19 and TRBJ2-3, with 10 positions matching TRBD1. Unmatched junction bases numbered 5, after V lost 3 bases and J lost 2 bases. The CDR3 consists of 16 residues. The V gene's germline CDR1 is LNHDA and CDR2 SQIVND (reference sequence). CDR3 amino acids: CASSMVGTGVTDTQYF. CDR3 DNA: TGTGCCAGTAGTATGGTGGGGACAGGGGTCACAGATACGCAGTATTTT.

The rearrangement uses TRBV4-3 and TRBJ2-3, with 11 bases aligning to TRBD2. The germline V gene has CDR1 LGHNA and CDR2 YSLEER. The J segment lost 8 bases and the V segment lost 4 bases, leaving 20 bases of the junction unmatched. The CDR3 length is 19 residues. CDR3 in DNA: TGCGCCAGCAGCCGCCAGCGGAGTTACGGGACTAGCGGCGTCCCTACGCAGTATTTT. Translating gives CASSRQRSYGTSGVPTQYF.

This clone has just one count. CDR3 DNA: TGCAGCGTTCCCAGCCTGACTAACTATGGCTACACCTTC. Amino acids: CSVPSLTNYGYTF. J is TRBJ1-2 and V is TRBV29-1; no definite D call. The CDR3 is 13 residues long. V lost 5 bases and J lost 0, with 10 bases in between. CDR1 is SQVTM and CDR2 is ANQGSEA in the germline V gene.

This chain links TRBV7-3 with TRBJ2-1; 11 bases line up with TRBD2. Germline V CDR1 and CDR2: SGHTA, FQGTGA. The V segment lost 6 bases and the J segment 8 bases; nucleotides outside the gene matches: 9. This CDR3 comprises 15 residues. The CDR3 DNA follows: TGTGCCAGCAGTCGCCAACTAGCGGGGGCTCATGAGCAGTTCTTC. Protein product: CASSRQLAGAHEQFF.

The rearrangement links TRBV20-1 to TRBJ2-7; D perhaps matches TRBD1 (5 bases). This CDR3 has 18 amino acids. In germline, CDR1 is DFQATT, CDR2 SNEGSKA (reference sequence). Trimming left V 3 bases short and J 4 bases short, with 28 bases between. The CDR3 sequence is CSASLWGGSQRTRYEQYF. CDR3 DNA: TGCAGTGCTAGTTTGTGGGGCGGTTCCCAAAGAACACGATACGAGCAGTACTTC.

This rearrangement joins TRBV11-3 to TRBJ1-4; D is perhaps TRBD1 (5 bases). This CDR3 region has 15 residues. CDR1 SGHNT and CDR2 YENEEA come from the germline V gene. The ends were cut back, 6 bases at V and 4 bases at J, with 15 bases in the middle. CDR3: CASRFLTGINEKLFF. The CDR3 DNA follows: TGTGCCAGCAGATTCCTAACAGGTATTAATGAAAAACTGTTTTTT.

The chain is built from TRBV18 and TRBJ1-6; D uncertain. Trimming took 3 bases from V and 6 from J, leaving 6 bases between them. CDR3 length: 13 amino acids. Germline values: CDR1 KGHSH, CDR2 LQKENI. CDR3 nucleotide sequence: TGTGCCAGCTCACCGGCCAGTAATTCACCCCTCCACTTT. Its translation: CASSPASNSPLHF.

The CDR3 protein is CASSPSYEQYF. As DNA, the CDR3 is TGTGCCAGCAGTCCTTCCTACGAGCAGTACTTC. The chain carries TRBV7-9 and TRBJ2-7; D is unclear. The germline V gene encodes CDR1 SEHNR and CDR2 FQNEAQ (reference sequence). The CDR3 is made up of 11 amino acids. V dropped 6 bases and J dropped 1 base, with 4 bases sitting between them. The whole variable domain, filled in from reference TRBV7-9 and TRBJ2-7, reads DTGVSQNPRHKITKRGQNVTFRCDPISEHNRLYWYRQTLGQGPEFLTYFQNEAQLEKSRLLSDRFSAERPKGSFSTLEIQRTEQGDSAMYLCASSPSYEQYFGPGTRLTVT.